One sample yielded the 17 T cell receptor beta chains listed below, sequenced in a study of T-cell memory formation after mild COVID-19. TCRdb reprocessed the 5' RACE reads via MiXCR and lists one record per CDR3 protein. Here the sample spans 210,000 or so distinct CDR3 sequences, around 25% being singletons. The sample consisted of PBMCs or a T cell subset sorted from them (not recorded which). The receptor set was obtained from an adult woman who had mild COVID-19 (a few samples of this study predate the infection). Cell type and time point are not known.

The chain recombines TRBV3-1 with TRBJ2-1, with D maybe TRBD2 (6 bases). Per the germline V gene, CDR1 is LGHDT and CDR2 is YNNKEL (reference sequence). Trimming cost V 6 bases and J 11 bases, with 14 bases left between them. The CDR3 extends over 12 amino acids. The CDR3 DNA follows: TGTGCCAGCAGACTAATGGAGGGTAAGCAGTTCTTC. Its protein is CASRLMEGKQFF.

This clonotype was observed a single time. The CDR3 here is CASSELMVGTEAFF. The CDR3 bases are TGTGCCAGCAGTGAATTGATGGTGGGGACTGAAGCTTTCTTT. This rearrangement joins TRBV2 to TRBJ1-1; D is uncertain. The germline V gene encodes CDR1 SNHLY and CDR2 FYNNEI. The germline V and J ends were trimmed by 2 bases and 5 bases, with 12 bases remaining between them. The CDR3 is 14 residues long. Full variable domain (rest looked up from reference TRBV2 and TRBJ1-1): EPEVTQTPSHQVTQMGQEVILRCVPISNHLYFYWYRQILGQKVEFLVSFYNNEISEKSEIFDDQFSVERPDGSNFTLKIRSTKLEDSAMYFCASSELMVGTEAFFGQGTRLTVV.

This clonotype came up a few times. This chain uses TRBV21-1 with TRBJ2-6; the table assigns TRBD1, which was not confirmed against the DNA. TRBV21-1 counts as a pseudogene. CDR3 length: 18 amino acids. The CDR3 sequence is CAARGAPPPPSGANVLTF. In DNA, the CDR3 is TGTGCCGCCCGGGGGGCCCCCCCACCTCCATCTGGGGCCAACGTCCTGACTTTC.

J is TRBJ2-4 and V is TRBV12-3 or TRBV12-4, with 12 bases fitting TRBD2. This CDR3 contains 18 residues. J was trimmed by 8 bases and V by 8 bases; bases with no gene match: 19. The CDR3 nucleotides are TGTGCCAGCGCGTTCCAACCTCTAGCGGGAGGGCCGAGTGACATTCAGTACTTC. This gives the protein CASAFQPLAGGPSDIQYF.

This clonotype was picked up a small number of times. The chain joins TRBV12-3 or TRBV12-4 to TRBJ1-4, with TRBD1 as a possible D gene (5 bases). With 4 bases removed from V and 6 bases from J, the gap between germline ends came to 12 bases. CDR3 length: 14 residues. The CDR3 nucleotides read TGTGCCAGCAGTTCCGAGAGGGGTGATGAAAAACTGTTTTTT. Its translation is CASSSERGDEKLFF.

A few counts support this clonotype. This sequence joins TRBV30 and TRBJ1-2; 11 nucleotides line up with TRBD1. This CDR3 comprises 14 residues. V lost 0 bases and J lost 14; bases outside the gene matches: 11. Germline CDR1 GTSNPN, CDR2 SVGIG (reference sequence). CDR3: CAWSVGPGQGVPTF. The CDR3 DNA reads as TGTGCCTGGAGTGTGGGGCCGGGACAGGGGGTACCTACCTTC.

In this sample, this clonotype turned up many times. V usage is TRBV29-1 and J usage is TRBJ2-3; a weak D match, TRBD1 (6 bases). Per germline, CDR1 SQVTM and CDR2 ANQGSEA. This CDR3 comprises 15 residues. The V end was cut by 5 bases, the J end by 0 bases, with 15 bases between. DNA for the CDR3: TGCAGCGTTACTCCGCAGGGGAAGAGCACAGATACGCAGTATTTT. Translating gives CSVTPQGKSTDTQYF.

This clonotype has a handful of counts. The V and J genes are TRBV11-2 and TRBJ2-3; 13 bases match TRBD2. Germline V gives CDR1 SGHAT, CDR2 FQNNGV. Trimming took 5 bases from V and 5 from J; bases not matched to a gene: 4. The CDR3 loop spans 15 amino acids. The CDR3 DNA is TGTGCCAGCAGCGCTGGACTAGCGGGAGTAGATACGCAGTATTTT. Translation gives CASSAGLAGVDTQYF.

This clonotype was observed a handful of times. The genes are TRBV24-1 and TRBJ1-1; D perhaps matches TRBD1 (5 bases). The CDR3 loop spans 12 amino acids. Trimming shortened V by 7 bases and J by 6 bases, and 11 bases separated the two germline ends. Looked up from germline, CDR1 is KGHDR and CDR2 is SFDVKD. The CDR3 region has the DNA TGTGCCACCAGGACAGACGGGGCTGAAGCTTTCTTT. This translates into CATRTDGAEAFF.

This clonotype was observed many times. The chain is built from TRBV9 and TRBJ1-5; possible D gene TRBD1, 6 bases. From germline, CDR1 is SGDLS and CDR2 YYNGEE. V shed 6 bases and J shed 3 bases, with 13 bases lying between them. The CDR3 consists of 14 residues. CDR3 in DNA: TGTGCCAGCAACGTTGACAGGAACAATCAGCCCCAGCATTTT. This translates into CASNVDRNNQPQHF.

This clonotype has a handful of counts. The chain joins TRBV19 to TRBJ2-7, with D possibly being TRBD2 (6 bases). The CDR3 is made up of 14 amino acids. CDR1 is LNHDA, CDR2 SQIVND, per germline (reference sequence). V lost 5 bases and J lost 4, with 15 bases in between. For the CDR3, the DNA is TGTGCCAGTAGTCCGGGACTGGGGATGTACGAGCAGTACTTC. The encoded protein is CASSPGLGMYEQYF.

The sample holds one count of this clonotype. The chain employs TRBV9 and TRBJ2-7; 9 bases are a match to TRBD1. CDR3 length equals 16 residues. Per the germline V gene, CDR1 is SGDLS and CDR2 is YYNGEE. J lost 2 bases, V lost 0 bases, and 6 bases had no gene match. The CDR3: CASSVGFRTGAYEQYF. For the CDR3, the DNA is TGTGCCAGCAGCGTAGGATTCAGGACAGGGGCCTACGAGCAGTACTTC.

The V call is TRBV7-9, the J call TRBJ2-7; no definite D call. The V end lost 1 base, the J end lost 0 bases, and 10 bases lay between the germline ends. The CDR3 contains 15 residues. Germline V CDR1 and CDR2: SEHNR, FQNEAQ (reference sequence). The CDR3 nucleotides read TGTGCCAGCAGCTTAGAAGCTCGGAGCTCCTACGAGCAGTACTTC. It codes for CASSLEARSSYEQYF.

This clonotype was observed a handful of times. The chain has TRBV14 and TRBJ1-3, with D hard to call. Germline V gives CDR1 SGHDN, CDR2 FVKESK. Trimming took off 4 bases at V and 7 bases at J, with 14 bases between the two ends. The length of the CDR3 is 14 residues. CDR3 bases: TGTGCCAGCAGCCCTCGACCCCAGGCGAACACCATATATTTT. This translates into CASSPRPQANTIYF. The complete variable domain, with remaining parts taken from reference TRBV14 and TRBJ1-3, reads EAGVTQFPSHSVIEKGQTVTLRCDPISGHDNLYWYRRVMGKEIKFLLHFVKESKQDESGMPNNRFLAERTGGTYSTLKVQPAELEDSGVYFCASSPRPQANTIYFGEGSWLTVV.

This CDR3 reads CASSRDSSSGNTIYF. CDR3 DNA sequence: TGTGCCAGCAGCCGGGACAGTTCCTCTGGAAACACCATATATTTT. The chain has TRBV12-3 or TRBV12-4 and TRBJ1-3, with TRBD1 matching 7 bases. V trimming: 6 bases; J trimming: 0 bases; junction bases outside the gene matches: 5. This CDR3 comprises 15 residues.

The table lists this clonotype with a few counts. The chain carries TRBV29-1 and TRBJ2-2, with D tentatively TRBD1 or TRBD2 (5 bases each). The CDR3 sequence is 12 residues long. The V gene's germline CDR1 is SQVTM and CDR2 ANQGSEA. CDR3 bases: TGCAGTGGGCAGGGAGTCACCGGGGAGCTGTTTTTT. Residues: CSGQGVTGELFF.

The table lists this clonotype with a few counts. The chain links TRBV6-5 to TRBJ2-5; D remains unclear. The germline V and J ends were trimmed by 0 bases and 2 bases, with 4 bases remaining between them. Germline lookup yields CDR1 MNHEY and CDR2 SVGAGI. The CDR3 has 13 amino acids. The CDR3 region is CASSYSVQETQYF. The CDR3 coding sequence is TGTGCCAGCAGTTACTCGGTTCAAGAGACCCAGTACTTC.